This T cell receptor (beta chain) was captured by sequencing in a study of OX40 agonist ivuxolimab in advanced cancers. Turning to the study itself: Hepatocellular carcinoma, melanoma, renal cell or head and neck cancer affected the dose-escalation patients.

Findings and limits, study-wide: It was not determined which antigens were specifically recognized by the peripheral T cells that had undergone clonal expansion.

V was cut by 7 bases and J by 4 bases, with 5 bases left in between. Germline-derived CDR1 and CDR2 are SNHLY and FYNNEI. CDR3 size: 11 residues. Turning to this clone: Its antigen remains unknown.

The assay was immunoSEQ multiplex PCR, and TCRdb's table has in-frame clones only and misses some. The table lists about 33,000 clones, 70% to 85% of them singletons. J is TRBJ2-1 and V is TRBV2; no clear D. The material was CD4+ or CD8+ T cells sorted from blood, obtained in a trial of the OX40 agonist ivuxolimab. The TCR was taken from an adult with an advanced solid tumor such as melanoma, head and neck, liver or kidney cancer. The CDR3, as DNA: TGTGCCAGCACTCTGTACAATGAGCAGTTCTTC. It yields the protein CASTLYNEQFF.